This TCR beta chain was profiled in a study of blood T cell repertoires in COVID-19. The CDR3 totals 17 residues. V dropped 4 bases and J dropped 5; count of bases not matched to a gene: 10. Germline CDR1 is MGHRA and CDR2 is YSYEKL. In the original workflow: Using reference gene primer amplification, nucleated cell counts were estimated. Libraries were prepared by immunoSEQ multiplex PCR; TCRdb keeps only in-frame clonotypes and omits some of them. That table supplies the V and J calls and clone size; D and trimming were determined from the DNA. The sample records nearly 250,000 clones, roughly 85% being singletons.

The sequence was obtained from a woman aged 45-60 years with acute COVID-19. The gene calls are TRBV4-1 and TRBJ2-1, with 11 bases fitting TRBD2. Material for sequencing was PBMCs or T cells enriched from blood (not recorded which). CDR3 DNA sequence: TGCGCCAGCAGCCGCCTGCTAGCGGGGGGCTCTAACAATGAGCAGTTCTTC. As protein: CASSRLLAGGSNNEQFF.